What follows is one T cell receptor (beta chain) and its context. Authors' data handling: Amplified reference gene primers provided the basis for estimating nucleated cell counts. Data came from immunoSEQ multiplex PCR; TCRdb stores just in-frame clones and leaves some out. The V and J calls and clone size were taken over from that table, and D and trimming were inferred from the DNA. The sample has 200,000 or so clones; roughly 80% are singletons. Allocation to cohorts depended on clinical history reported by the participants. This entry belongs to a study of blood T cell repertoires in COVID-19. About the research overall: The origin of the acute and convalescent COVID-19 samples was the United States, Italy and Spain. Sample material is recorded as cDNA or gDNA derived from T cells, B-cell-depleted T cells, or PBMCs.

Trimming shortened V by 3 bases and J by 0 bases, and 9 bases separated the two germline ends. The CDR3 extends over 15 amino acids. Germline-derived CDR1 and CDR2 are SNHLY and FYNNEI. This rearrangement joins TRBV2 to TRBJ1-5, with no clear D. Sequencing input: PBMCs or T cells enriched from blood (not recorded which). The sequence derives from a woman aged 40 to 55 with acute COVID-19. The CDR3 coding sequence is TGTGCCAGCAGTGAGGGCCTCCTTAGCAATCAGCCCCAGCATTTT. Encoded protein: CASSEGLLSNQPQHF.